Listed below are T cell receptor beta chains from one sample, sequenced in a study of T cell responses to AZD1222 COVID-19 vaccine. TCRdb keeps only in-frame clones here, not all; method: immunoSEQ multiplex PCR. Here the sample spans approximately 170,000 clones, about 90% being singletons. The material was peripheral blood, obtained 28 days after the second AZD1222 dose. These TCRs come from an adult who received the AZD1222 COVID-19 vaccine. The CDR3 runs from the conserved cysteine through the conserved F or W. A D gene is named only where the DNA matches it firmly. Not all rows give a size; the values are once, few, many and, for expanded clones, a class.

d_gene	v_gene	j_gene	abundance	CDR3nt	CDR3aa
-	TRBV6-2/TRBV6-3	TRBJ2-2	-	TGTGCCAGCAGTTACTCGACATCGAGGGCCCAAGGTGGTGACACCGGGGAGCTGTTTTTT	CASSYSTSRAQGGDTGELFF
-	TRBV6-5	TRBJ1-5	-	TGTGCCAGCAGTTACTCCCGGGGTCCTGAAGGGCAGCCCCAGCATTTT	CASSYSRGPEGQPQHF
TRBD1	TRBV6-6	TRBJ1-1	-	TGTGCCAGCAGTCAAAGGGACAGGGGGCGCATGAACACTGAAGCTTTCTTT	CASSQRDRGRMNTEAFF
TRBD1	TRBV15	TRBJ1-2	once	TGTGCCACCAGCAGATCTTTGACAGGACAGGGGTGGTACTATGGCTACACCTTC	CATSRSLTGQGWYYGYTF
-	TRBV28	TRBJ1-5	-	TGTGCCAGCAGTTCCCCGGGACCGTCCAGACAGCCCCAGCATTTT	CASSSPGPSRQPQHF
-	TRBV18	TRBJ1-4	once	TGTGCCAGCTCACCACGAGCGAATGAAAAACTGTTTTTT	CASSPRANEKLFF
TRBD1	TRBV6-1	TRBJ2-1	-	TGTGCCAGCAGTGAAGCACTTCTCAGGACAGGGGGGGGTCATGAGCAGTTCTTC	CASSEALLRTGGGHEQFF
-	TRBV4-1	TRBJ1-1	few	TGCGCCAGCAGCCAGGGACCCACGATGAACACTGAAGCTTTCTTT	CASSQGPTMNTEAFF
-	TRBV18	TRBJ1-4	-	TGTGCCAGCTCACTCCCGGACGGAGGTAATGAAAAACTGTTTTTT	CASSLPDGGNEKLFF
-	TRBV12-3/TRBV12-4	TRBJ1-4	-	TGTGCCAGCAGTTTTGGGAGAAAACTGTTTTTT	CASSFGRKLFF
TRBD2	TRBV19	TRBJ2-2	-	TGTGCCAGTAGTTTAGCGGGGGAAGGTACCGGGGAGCTGTTTTTT	CASSLAGEGTGELFF
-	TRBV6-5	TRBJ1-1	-	TGTGCCAGTACTCCCCTCGGGGTAGAGACTGAAGCTTTCTTT	CASTPLGVETEAFF
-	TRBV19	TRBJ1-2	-	TGTGCCAGTAGTTTCTACGTTACTAACTATGGCTACACCTTC	CASSFYVTNYGYTF
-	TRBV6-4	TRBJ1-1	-	TGTGCCAGCAGTGCTCAGACGAACACTGAAGCTTTCTTT	CASSAQTNTEAFF
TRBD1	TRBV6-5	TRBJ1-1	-	TGTGCCAGCAAGACAGGGTGGGTGAACACTGAAGCTTTCTTT	CASKTGWVNTEAFF
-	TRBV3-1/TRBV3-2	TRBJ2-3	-	TGTGCCAGCAGCCATGAGACAAAAGGAGATACGCAGTATTTT	CASSHETKGDTQYF
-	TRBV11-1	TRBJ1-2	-	TGTGCCAGCAGCCCGGGAGGAGGGGACTATGGCTACACCTTC	CASSPGGGDYGYTF
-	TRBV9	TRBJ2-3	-	TGTGCCAGCAGCGTAGGGGGACATACAGATACGCAGTATTTT	CASSVGGHTDTQYF
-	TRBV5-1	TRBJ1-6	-	TGCGCCAGCAGCTCGGGTGACACGCAGCCGGTGGGGCCCCTCCACTTT	CASSSGDTQPVGPLHF
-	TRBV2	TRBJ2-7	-	TGTGCCAATTCGGGGTACTTCTCCTACGAGCAGTACTTC	CANSGYFSYEQYF
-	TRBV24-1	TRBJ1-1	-	TGTGCCTTGTCTGGGCAGGGTAGTAATGAAGCTTTCTTT	CALSGQGSNEAFF
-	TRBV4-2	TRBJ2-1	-	TGTGCCAGCAGCCAAGATCACCCCGGGAACGTAAACAATGAGCAGTTCTTC	CASSQDHPGNVNNEQFF
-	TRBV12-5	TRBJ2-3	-	TGTGCTAGTGGTTTCGGGGGCACAGATACGCAGTATTTT	CASGFGGTDTQYF
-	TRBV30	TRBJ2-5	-	TGTGCCTGGGCGTTGGGGAAGACCCAGTACTTC	CAWALGKTQYF
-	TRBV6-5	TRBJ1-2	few	TGTGCCAGCAGTTACAGGGCGCACGGCTACACCTTC	CASSYRAHGYTF
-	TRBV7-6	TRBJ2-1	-	TGTGCCAGCAGCTTAGGGTCGGGGTATTACAATGAGCAGTTCTTC	CASSLGSGYYNEQFF
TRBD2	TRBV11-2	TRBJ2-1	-	TGTGCCAGCAGCCCCCGACTAGCGGGGGGTTACTACAATGAGCAGTTCTTC	CASSPRLAGGYYNEQFF
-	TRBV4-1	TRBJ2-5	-	TGCGCCAGCAGCCAAGATCGAGCCAGGGTGGGGGAGACCCAGTACTTC	CASSQDRARVGETQYF
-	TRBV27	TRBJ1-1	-	TGTGCCAGCAGTTTATACGGGGGGACTGAAGCTTTCTTT	CASSLYGGTEAFF
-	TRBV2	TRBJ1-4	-	TGTGCCAGCAGGCCCTACGGGGTAACGAATGAAAAACTGTTTTTT	CASRPYGVTNEKLFF
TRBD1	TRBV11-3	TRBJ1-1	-	TGTGCCAGCAGCTTAGATGTTTTGGCGGGGACAGGGTGTACTGAAGCTTTCTTT	CASSLDVLAGTGCTEAFF
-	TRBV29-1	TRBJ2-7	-	TGCAGCGTTGAGGGGGGAACGTACGAGCAGTACTTC	CSVEGGTYEQYF
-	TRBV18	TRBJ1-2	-	TGTGCCAGCTCACCAGCAGGGCGTGGGGCGTTCTATGGCTACACCTTC	CASSPAGRGAFYGYTF
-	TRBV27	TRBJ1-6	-	TGTGCCAGCAGTCCCTTCTTGGGTTCACCCCTCCACTTT	CASSPFLGSPLHF
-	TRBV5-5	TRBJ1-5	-	TGTGCCAGCAGCTTCGCGTTCGGGGCATTCAATCAGCCCCAGCATTTT	CASSFAFGAFNQPQHF
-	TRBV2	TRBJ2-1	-	TGTGCCAGCAGTGAAGGATACTCCTACAATGAGCAGTTCTTC	CASSEGYSYNEQFF
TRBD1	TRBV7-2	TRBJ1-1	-	TGTGCCAGCAGCTTAGGAGGGACAGGGAAAACTTTCTTT	CASSLGGTGKTFF
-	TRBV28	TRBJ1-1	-	TGTGCCAGCAGCCTGAGAAGGGCCCGGACTGAAGCTTTCTTT	CASSLRRARTEAFF
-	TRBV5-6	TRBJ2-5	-	TGTGCCAGCAGCTTGGAGACAACTTCCCAGTACTTC	CASSLETTSQYF
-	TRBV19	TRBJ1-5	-	TGTGCCAGTAGTATTTTCACAGCGGGCAATCAGCCCCAGCATTTT	CASSIFTAGNQPQHF
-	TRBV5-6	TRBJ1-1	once	TGTGCCAGCAGCTTGGGTGGGGGGTCTAACACTGAAGCTTTCTTT	CASSLGGGSNTEAFF
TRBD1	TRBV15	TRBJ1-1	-	TGTGCCACCACTAGAGACAGGGGGTTTGAAGCTTTCTTT	CATTRDRGFEAFF
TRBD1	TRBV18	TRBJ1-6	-	TGTGCCAGCTCACCCCAACAGGGGGCGAGGAATTCACCCCTCCACTTT	CASSPQQGARNSPLHF
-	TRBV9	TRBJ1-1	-	TGTGCCAGCAGCGCGACGGGACGGTTGAACACTGAAGCTTTCTTT	CASSATGRLNTEAFF
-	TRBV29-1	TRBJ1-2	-	TGCAGCGTTCGGTGGGGGGTCAGTGGCTACACCTTC	CSVRWGVSGYTF
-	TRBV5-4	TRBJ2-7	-	TGTGCCAGCAGCTTGGATGGGAGCTCCTACGAGCAGTACTTC	CASSLDGSSYEQYF